These 21 T cell receptor beta chains were all obtained from the same sample, sequenced in a study of T-cell reconstitution after alpha-beta-depleted transplantation in children. Unique molecular identifiers were incorporated into the prepared TCRbeta library. MiXCR, applied by TCRdb to the PCR reads, yields one record per CDR3 protein. The sample holds about 470,000 distinct CDR3 sequences; 43% are singletons and the top ten take under 35%. Sequenced here: PBMCs, sampled before TCRalphabeta/CD19-depleted stem cell transplant. These receptors were obtained from a girl aged 2 to 10 with aplastic anemia, due to receive a stem cell transplant.

This clonotype was counted many times. V gene TRBV9 combines with J gene TRBJ2-3, with a tentative D call TRBD1 (6 bases). This CDR3 comprises 16 residues. V lost 3 bases and J 0 bases, leaving 14 bases between the germline ends. Per germline, CDR1 SGDLS and CDR2 YYNGEE. In DNA, the CDR3 is TGTGCCAGCAGCGCCGGAGACAGGTTTAGCACAGATACGCAGTATTTT. This gives the protein CASSAGDRFSTDTQYF.

The rearrangement joins TRBV20-1 to TRBJ2-7; D is ambiguous. Germline V gives CDR1 DFQATT, CDR2 SNEGSKA (reference sequence). V lost 0 bases to trimming and J lost 3 bases, with 9 bases between them. CDR3 size: 13 residues. CDR3 in DNA: TGCAGTGCTAGAGATCGGGTCTACTACGAGCAGTACTTC. Translating gives CSARDRVYYEQYF.

This clonotype was seen at least ten times. The CDR3: CASSLHAQQETQYF. In DNA form, the CDR3 reads TGCGCCAGCAGCTTGCATGCACAGCAAGAGACCCAGTACTTC. The chain carries TRBV5-1 and TRBJ2-5; D is undetermined. The germline V and J ends were trimmed by 1 base and 2 bases, with 9 bases remaining between them. The germline gives CDR1 SGHRS, CDR2 YFSETQ. CDR3 size: 14 residues.

This rearrangement joins TRBV5-5 to TRBJ2-6; 7 bases line up with TRBD2. V dropped 2 bases and J dropped 4; count of bases not matched to a gene: 12. The V gene's germline CDR1 is SGHKS and CDR2 YYEKEE (reference sequence). The CDR3 length is 18 residues. Here the CDR3 reads CASSLPSGGGWGANVLTF. DNA for the CDR3: TGTGCCAGCAGCTTACCTTCCGGGGGAGGGTGGGGGGCCAACGTCCTGACTTTC.

Details on this clonotype: Possible read error: a much larger clone is one base away. The V call is TRBV4-1, the J call TRBJ2-3; D is possibly TRBD2 (5 bases). From germline, CDR1 is MGHRA and CDR2 YSYEKL. The CDR3 loop spans 16 amino acids. The CDR3: CPSSQGWRVATDTQYF. CDR3 in DNA: TGCCCCAGCAGCCAAGGCTGGCGGGTTGCCACAGATACGCAGTATTTT.

At least ten counts were recorded for this clonotype. The J gene is TRBJ2-3, the V gene TRBV24-1, with 7 positions matching TRBD1. The CDR3 length is 16 residues. J was trimmed by 0 bases and V by 4 bases; bases with no gene match: 6. Per germline, CDR1 KGHDR and CDR2 SFDVKD. This chain's CDR3 is CATSDRQGRSTDTQYF. The CDR3 DNA reads as TGTGCCACCAGTGACCGACAGGGCCGGAGCACAGATACGCAGTATTTT.

This clonotype was detected ten times or more. CDR3 sequence reads: CSAYSGRQETQYF. CDR3 nucleotide sequence: TGCAGTGCTTATAGTGGGAGGCAAGAGACCCAGTACTTC. The chain joins TRBV20-1 to TRBJ2-5, with D perhaps matching TRBD2 (6 bases). This CDR3 has 13 amino acids. CDR1 DFQATT and CDR2 SNEGSKA come from the germline V gene (reference sequence). Trimming removed 5 bases from V and 2 bases from J, with 12 bases in between.

This clonotype was seen a few times. At one end the junction does not follow the germline gene, possibly because of a read error. J is TRBJ1-5 and V is TRBV12-3 or TRBV12-4, with TRBD1 matching over 10 bases. This CDR3 is 17 amino acids long. Here the CDR3 reads CTSSRGQGTYSNQPQHF. The CDR3 DNA reads TGTACCAGCAGCCGGGGACAGGGGACTTATAGCAATCAGCCCCAGCATTTT.

J is TRBJ2-1 and V is TRBV9, with 7 bases that match TRBD2. The CDR3 runs to 13 residues. V lost 0 bases, J lost 9 bases, and 3 bases stayed unmatched. The germline CDR1 and CDR2 sequences are SGDLS and YYNGEE. The CDR3 spells CASSVDWGGEQFF. CDR3 bases: TGTGCCAGCAGCGTAGACTGGGGGGGTGAGCAGTTCTTC.

This clonotype was picked up many times. The rearrangement links TRBV29-1 to TRBJ2-1, with 7 bases fitting TRBD2. This CDR3 is 15 amino acids long. Trimming took 0 bases from V and 2 from J; bases not matched to a gene: 4. Germline-derived CDR1 and CDR2 are SQVTM and ANQGSEA. The CDR3 sequence: CSVEDRSGTYNEQFF. CDR3 bases: TGCAGCGTTGAAGACAGGAGCGGGACCTACAATGAGCAGTTCTTC.

V gene TRBV5-1 combines with J gene TRBJ2-7, with 7 bases that match TRBD2. Trimming took 4 bases from V and 3 from J; bases not matched to a gene: 16. The CDR3 extends over 17 amino acids. Germline lookup yields CDR1 SGHRS and CDR2 YFSETQ. CDR3 coding DNA: TGCGCCAGCAGCCAGACAGTCCAGGCGGGAGTATTCTACGAGCAGTACTTC. Protein: CASSQTVQAGVFYEQYF.

This clonotype was found many times. The chain employs TRBV28 and TRBJ1-2; D gene ambiguous. V was clipped by 4 bases and J by 6 bases, with 18 bases between them. CDR1 is MDHEN and CDR2 is SYDVKM in the germline V gene. This CDR3 region has 15 residues. The CDR3 bases are TGTGCCAGCAGTTCCGTTCGCTCCCGGTCTCATGGCTACACCTTC. This codes for CASSSVRSRSHGYTF.

The chain has TRBV27 and TRBJ2-3; 7 bases line up with TRBD2. Losses at the gene ends were 4 bases for V and 6 bases for J; bases not matched to a gene: 7. There are 14 residues in the CDR3. Germline V lookup: CDR1 MNHEY, CDR2 SMNVEV (reference sequence). The CDR3 nucleotides are TGTGCCAGCAGTTGGGAGGGACTTGGGGATACGCAGTATTTT. Translated, it gives CASSWEGLGDTQYF.

The chain recombines TRBV6-1 with TRBJ2-5; D gene ambiguous. The ends were cut back, 2 bases at V and 1 base at J, with 8 bases in the middle. The germline V gene encodes CDR1 MNHNS and CDR2 SASEGT. The CDR3 is 14 residues long. The CDR3 loop reads CASSESRIQETQYF. The CDR3 nucleotides are TGTGCCAGCAGTGAAAGCCGGATCCAAGAGACCCAGTACTTC.

This clonotype came up a few times. The V gene is TRBV20-1, the J gene TRBJ2-1, with 8 bases that match TRBD2. This CDR3 has 14 amino acids. J lost 4 bases, V lost 6 bases, and 8 bases had no gene match. Germline V gene lookup returns CDR1 DFQATT and CDR2 SNEGSKA (reference sequence). CDR3 region: CSANGGGHYNEQFF. CDR3 DNA sequence: TGCAGTGCCAACGGGGGGGGGCATTACAATGAGCAGTTCTTC.

The sample holds a few counts of this clonotype. The chain has TRBV30 and TRBJ2-1, with D possibly called TRBD1 or TRBD2 (6 bases each). The V gene lost 7 bases and the J gene lost 9 bases, with 25 bases spanning the gap. This CDR3 has 15 residues. The germline CDR1 and CDR2 sequences are GTSNPN and SVGIG (reference sequence). CDR3 coding DNA: TGTGCCTCAAAAGGGGGACTCTACCCCGCGGGTGAGCAGTTCTTC. This codes for CASKGGLYPAGEQFF.

V gene TRBV20-1 combines with J gene TRBJ2-1, with D tentatively TRBD1 (6 bases). Trimming pared 2 bases from V and 5 bases from J, leaving 10 bases between. Germline assignment: CDR1 DFQATT and CDR2 SNEGSKA (reference sequence). The CDR3 loop spans 13 amino acids. CDR3 region: CSARTGRNNEQFF. CDR3 sequence (DNA): TGCAGTGCTAGAACAGGGCGAAACAATGAGCAGTTCTTC.

V and J are TRBV20-1 and TRBJ2-7; unclear D gene. V lost 5 bases and J lost 4, with 9 bases in between. This CDR3 has 11 residues. The germline gives CDR1 DFQATT, CDR2 SNEGSKA (reference sequence). The CDR3 sequence: CSAYDGYEQYF. The DNA of the CDR3 is TGCAGTGCTTATGACGGATACGAGCAGTACTTC.

This clonotype was recorded a few times. The chain employs TRBV24-1 and TRBJ1-1; no clear D gene. This CDR3 is built from 15 residues. Germline CDR1 and CDR2: KGHDR and SFDVKD. V was trimmed by 3 bases and J by 0 bases, leaving 10 bases between them. The CDR3 spells CATSDGDRLNTEAFF. The CDR3 nucleotides are TGTGCCACCAGTGATGGGGATCGGCTGAACACTGAAGCTTTCTTT.

The V and J genes are TRBV6-1 and TRBJ1-1, with D perhaps matching TRBD1 (5 bases). The germline V and J ends were trimmed by 6 bases and 1 base, with 15 bases remaining between them. This CDR3 comprises 15 residues. CDR1 and CDR2 (germline): MNHNS, SASEGT. Here the CDR3 DNA reads TGTGCCAGCAGCGAAAGATCAACAGGGAACACTGAAGCTTTCTTT. Encoded protein: CASSERSTGNTEAFF.

This clonotype occurred once. This chain links TRBV29-1 with TRBJ2-5; D gene ambiguous. V was pared by 4 bases and J by 0 bases, with 9 bases between. Germline V CDR1 and CDR2: SQVTM, ANQGSEA. The CDR3 has 13 amino acids. The CDR3 nucleotides read TGCAGCGTTGGCCGGGTGTACCAAGAGACCCAGTACTTC. Its protein is CSVGRVYQETQYF.